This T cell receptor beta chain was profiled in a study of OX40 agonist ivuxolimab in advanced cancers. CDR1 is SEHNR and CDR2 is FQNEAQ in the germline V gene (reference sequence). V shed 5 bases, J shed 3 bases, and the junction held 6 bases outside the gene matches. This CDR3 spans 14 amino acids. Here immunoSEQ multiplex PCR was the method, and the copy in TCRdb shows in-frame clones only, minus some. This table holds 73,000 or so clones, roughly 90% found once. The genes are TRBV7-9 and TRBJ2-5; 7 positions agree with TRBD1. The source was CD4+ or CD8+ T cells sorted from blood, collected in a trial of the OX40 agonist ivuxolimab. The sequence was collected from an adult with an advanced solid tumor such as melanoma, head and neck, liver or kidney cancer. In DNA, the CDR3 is TGTGCCAGCAGCACAACAGGGGTAGAAGAGACCCAGTACTTC. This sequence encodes CASSTTGVEETQYF.